A selection of T cell receptor beta chains follows, all from one sample in a study of CD8+CD57+ T cells in acquired aplastic anemia. TCRdb re-analysed the reads in MiXCR, keeping a single row per CDR3 protein. The table records 120,000 or so distinct CDR3 sequences, around 48% of them present only once. The sequenced sample was sorted CD4+, CD8+, or CD8+CD57+ T cells (not recorded which) from PBMCs. The receptors were sampled from a human donor in good health, serving as a control. Each CDR3 is given with its conserved first and last residue. Fields, in order: V gene, clone size, D gene, J gene, CDR3 DNA, CDR3 protein. D genes are given only for firm matches. Rows give clone size only sometimes, using once, few, many, or a class for an expanded clone.

TRBV15	-	-	TRBJ2-7	TGTGCCACCAGACCGAGGAGGCGGGGCTACGAGCAGTACTTC	CATRPRRRGYEQYF
TRBV24-1	-	TRBD1	TRBJ2-1	TGTGCCTCGGGACAGGGTATCGGTGAGCAGTTCTTC	CASGQGIGEQFF
TRBV30	-	-	TRBJ1-3	TGTGCCTGGAGTGCATCCTCTGGAAACACCATATATTTT	CAWSASSGNTIYF
TRBV24-1	-	-	TRBJ1-2	TGTGCCACCAGTGCCGGGAACTATGGCTACACCTTC	CATSAGNYGYTF
TRBV6-2/TRBV6-3	many	TRBD1	TRBJ2-5	TGTGCCAGCAGTTACCAGGGGGTCCGAGGAGAGACCCAGTACTTC	CASSYQGVRGETQYF
TRBV18	-	-	TRBJ2-3	TGTGCCAGCTCACCACAGGGGGTTGGCACAGATACGCAGTATTTT	CASSPQGVGTDTQYF
TRBV10-3	many	-	TRBJ2-5	TGTGCCATCAGTGAGAGGGAAGAGACCCAGTACTTC	CAISEREETQYF
TRBV6-1	-	TRBD2	TRBJ2-5	TGTGCCAGCAGTGGACTAGCGGGCTATCAAGAGACCCAGTACTTC	CASSGLAGYQETQYF
TRBV29-1	-	-	TRBJ2-3	TGCAGCGTTATCGACAGGTGGGGCACAGATACGCAGTATTTT	CSVIDRWGTDTQYF
TRBV10-3	-	TRBD1	TRBJ2-1	TGTGCCATCAGCAGCCGGACAGGGGACTCCTACAATGAGCAGTTCTTC	CAISSRTGDSYNEQFF
TRBV10-2	few	-	TRBJ1-1	TGCGCCAGCAGTGAGTGGGGGGGTAAAGCTTTCTTT	CASSEWGGKAFF
TRBV7-9	-	-	TRBJ1-2	TGTGCCAGCAGCTTGGGGCTAGAGGGCTACACCTTC	CASSLGLEGYTF
TRBV5-6	many	-	TRBJ2-3	TGTGCCAGCAGCTTGGTTGGGGGGTCGGCGGATACGCAGTATTTT	CASSLVGGSADTQYF
TRBV18	many	-	TRBJ1-6	TGTGCCAGCTCACCATCAGCAGGGGAGGGGTATGGTTCACCCCTCCACTTT	CASSPSAGEGYGSPLHF
TRBV11-2	many	-	TRBJ1-2	TGTGCCAGCAGCTTAGATTCCAACCGGCAGGGCCAGGGTGGCTACACCTTC	CASSLDSNRQGQGGYTF
TRBV9	-	-	TRBJ2-2	TGTGCCAGCAGCGTATGGGACGGGGAGCTGTTTTTT	CASSVWDGELFF
TRBV30	-	-	TRBJ1-3	TGTGCCTGGAGTGAGGGGACCGCTGGAAACACCATATATTTT	CAWSEGTAGNTIYF
TRBV9	many	-	TRBJ2-2	TGTGCCAGCAGCATTCGTTGGGGCACCGGGGAGCTGTTTTTT	CASSIRWGTGELFF
TRBV20-1	many	TRBD2	TRBJ2-1	TGCAGTGCTAGAGATCCCGCGGGAGCCTCCTACAATGAGCAGTTCTTC	CSARDPAGASYNEQFF
TRBV12-3/TRBV12-4	many	-	TRBJ1-4	TGTGCCAGCAGTTTAGGGAGCCTTAATGAAAAACTGTTTTTT	CASSLGSLNEKLFF
TRBV20-1	-	TRBD1	TRBJ2-7	TGCAGTGCCTGGACAGGGGGTCCCTACGAGCAGTACTTC	CSAWTGGPYEQYF
TRBV6-2/TRBV6-3	many	-	TRBJ1-6	TGTGCCAGCAGTTACTTATCACCGAGCTCCTATAATTCACCCCTCCACTTT	CASSYLSPSSYNSPLHF